Below, 32 T cell receptor beta chains from the same sample are listed, as sequenced in a study of T cells expressing NK-cell markers. Following a re-call of the 5' RACE reads, TCRdb has one entry per CDR3 protein and lacks DNA. This table lists about 460,000 distinct CDR3 sequences. Input material: blood T cells: a sorted CD56 or NKG2C T cell subset, CD4+ or CD8+ T cells, or bulk PBMC T cells (not recorded which). The receptors stem from a woman aged 50 to 60 in good health.

The J gene is TRBJ1-2, the V gene TRBV29-1; TCRdb picks TRBD1, but there is no DNA to check that call. This CDR3 contains 12 residues. Germline V gene sequence: CDR1 SQVTM, CDR2 ANQGSEA. The CDR3 loop reads CSVERGAGGYTF. Filled out from reference TRBV29-1 and TRBJ1-2, the complete variable domain reads SAVISQKPSRDICQRGTSLTIQCQVDSQVTMMFWYRQQPGQSLTLIATANQGSEATYESGFVIDKFPISRPNLTFSTLTVSNMSPEDSSIYLCSVERGAGGYTFGSGTRLTVV.

CDR3 loop: CASSAGSGGTYGYTF. The gene calls are TRBV12-3 or TRBV12-4 and TRBJ1-2; the D call from TCRdb, TRBD1, cannot be confirmed without DNA. The CDR3 consists of 15 residues.

The chain couples TRBV9 to TRBJ2-5; the TCRdb call, TRBD1, lacks DNA for checking. The CDR3 has 14 amino acids. CDR1 and CDR2 from the germline V gene are SGDLS and YYNGEE. CDR3 sequence reads: CASSLQGNQETQYF.

The chain employs TRBV12-3 or TRBV12-4 and TRBJ2-2. This CDR3 is built from 13 residues. The chain's CDR3 is CASSQTPAGELFF.

The V gene is TRBV12-3 or TRBV12-4, the J gene TRBJ1-2. The CDR3 sequence is 14 residues long. The CDR3 sequence: CASGSEHFGYGYTF.

The rearrangement uses TRBV25-1 and TRBJ1-5. From germline, CDR1 is MGHDK and CDR2 SYGVNS. The CDR3 is 14 amino acids. CDR3 region: CASSEWGSHQPQHF.

V gene TRBV12-3 or TRBV12-4 combines with J gene TRBJ2-1; TCRdb's D gene call, TRBD2, goes unchecked for lack of DNA. The CDR3 is 13 residues long. The CDR3 is CASKSLAGGEQFF.

The V gene is TRBV7-8, the J gene TRBJ2-1. The germline V gene has CDR1 SGHVS and CDR2 FQNEAQ. CDR3 length: 12 amino acids. The CDR3 sequence: CASSPFVGEQFF. The whole variable domain, remainder taken from reference TRBV7-8 and TRBJ2-1, is GAGVSQSPRYKVAKRGQDVALRCDPISGHVSLFWYQQALGQGPEFLTYFQNEAQLDKSGLPSDRFFAERPEGSVSTLKIQRTQQEDSAVYLCASSPFVGEQFFGPGTRLTVL.

The chain carries TRBV5-1 and TRBJ1-4. The germline V gene has CDR1 SGHRS and CDR2 YFSETQ. The CDR3 extends over 16 amino acids. CDR3 loop: CASSLGVLRTNEKLFF.

The chain is built from TRBV14 and TRBJ1-1; TCRdb lists TRBD1, though no DNA is available to test this call. The CDR3 length is 15 residues. Germline V lookup: CDR1 SGHDN, CDR2 FVKESK. The CDR3 is CASSQKTGGNTEAFF.

This rearrangement joins TRBV5-1 to TRBJ1-6; the TCRdb call, TRBD1, lacks DNA for checking. The CDR3 spans 14 residues. The germline V gene has CDR1 SGHRS and CDR2 YFSETQ. This chain's CDR3 is CASSSPGDNSPLHF.

CDR3 residues: CASSYQGDRGYGYTF. V gene TRBV6-5 combines with J gene TRBJ1-2; TCRdb calls TRBD1, which cannot be checked without DNA. The CDR3 totals 15 residues. Germline assignment: CDR1 MNHEY and CDR2 SVGAGI.

The chain uses TRBV6-6 and TRBJ2-7; TCRdb indicates TRBD2, and absent DNA this call remains unverified. The CDR3 runs 15 residues. Germline lookup yields CDR1 MNHNY and CDR2 SVGAGI (reference sequence). CDR3 sequence: CASRTKTSGSYEQYF.

This chain joins TRBV29-1 and TRBJ2-7; lacking DNA, the TRBD2 call made by TCRdb goes unchecked. In germline, CDR1 is SQVTM, CDR2 ANQGSEA. The CDR3 has 16 residues. Here the CDR3 reads CSVDGHGSTNGHEQYF.

The rearrangement links TRBV24-1 to TRBJ2-1; no DNA is available, so the TRBD2 call from TCRdb remains unchecked. The germline gives CDR1 KGHDR, CDR2 SFDVKD. The CDR3 contains 16 residues. The CDR3 reads CATSAAVSGAYNEQFF.

The rearrangement links TRBV20-1 to TRBJ2-3; TCRdb reports TRBD2, a call that lacks DNA to check it against. This CDR3 has 13 amino acids. Germline loops: CDR1 DFQATT, CDR2 SNEGSKA (reference sequence). Here the CDR3 reads CSASHGEGSTQYF.

The rearrangement uses TRBV11-1 and TRBJ2-1; as DNA is missing, the TRBD2 call by TCRdb cannot be tested. Germline CDR1 SGHAT, CDR2 FQDESV (reference sequence). The CDR3 covers 15 residues. The CDR3 loop is CASSITGTISNEQFF.

The chain combines TRBV3-1 with TRBJ2-5; checking the TCRdb D call of TRBD2 is not possible without DNA. From germline, CDR1 is LGHDT and CDR2 YNNKEL (reference sequence). The CDR3 loop spans 16 amino acids. CDR3 protein: CASSQDRGLGKETQYF.

The CDR3 spells CASSSGPSGRTDTQYF. V and J are TRBV5-8 and TRBJ2-3; TCRdb outputs TRBD2, but without DNA this stays unchecked. Germline loops: CDR1 SGHTS, CDR2 YDEGEE. The CDR3 extends over 16 amino acids.

This chain uses TRBV12-5 with TRBJ2-7. The germline CDR1 and CDR2 sequences are LGHNT and FRNRAP. The CDR3 contains 15 residues. The CDR3 reads CASGSDWKKPYEQYF. The variable domain in full, completed from reference TRBV12-5 and TRBJ2-7, reads DARVTQTPRHKVTEMGQEVTMRCQPILGHNTVFWYRQTMMQGLELLAYFRNRAPLDDSGMPKDRFSAEMPDATLATLKIQPSEPRDSAVYFCASGSDWKKPYEQYFGPGTRLTVT.

This chain joins TRBV2 and TRBJ2-1; there is no DNA to check the TCRdb D call of TRBD2. The CDR3 has 14 amino acids. Germline CDR1 reads SNHLY; CDR2 reads FYNNEI. The CDR3 protein is CASSLAGGPLEQFF.

The CDR3 protein is CASSEAAARDNEQFF. The genes are TRBV2 and TRBJ2-1; TCRdb's D gene call, TRBD2, goes unchecked for lack of DNA. The germline V gene encodes CDR1 SNHLY and CDR2 FYNNEI. The CDR3 contains 15 residues.

The J gene is TRBJ2-7, the V gene TRBV4-1; TCRdb's D call of TRBD1 is untestable without DNA. The CDR3 has 15 residues. Germline V lookup: CDR1 MGHRA, CDR2 YSYEKL. CDR3 in amino acids: CASSRGWYGTYEQYF.

The rearrangement uses TRBV21-1 and TRBJ1-2; no DNA is available, so the TRBD1 call from TCRdb remains unchecked. TRBV21-1 is a pseudogene locus. The CDR3 is made up of 12 amino acids. CDR3 amino acids: CASKGGLYGYTF.

The chain employs TRBV10-2 and TRBJ2-1; the TCRdb D gene call, TRBD2, has no DNA to confirm it. Germline V gene lookup returns CDR1 WSHSY and CDR2 SAAADI. The CDR3 consists of 15 residues. The CDR3 reads CASSSELARYNEQFF.

The V and J genes are TRBV11-2 and TRBJ2-2; TCRdb picks TRBD2, but there is no DNA to check that call. CDR1 SGHAT and CDR2 FQNNGV come from the germline V gene. The CDR3 length is 16 residues. This CDR3 reads CASSLPSWTNRGELFF.

J is TRBJ2-5 and V is TRBV20-1; without DNA, the TCRdb call of TRBD2 cannot be checked. This CDR3 spans 14 amino acids. Germline V gene data show CDR1 as DFQATT and CDR2 as SNEGSKA (reference sequence). Here the CDR3 reads CSATGSHGGETQYF.

This chain joins TRBV5-1 and TRBJ2-5; no DNA is available, so the TRBD1 call from TCRdb remains unchecked. Per germline, CDR1 SGHRS and CDR2 YFSETQ. This CDR3 has 13 amino acids. The CDR3 region is CASSPVPGQFQYF.

The gene calls are TRBV2 and TRBJ2-1; TCRdb picks TRBD2, but there is no DNA to check that call. Germline V gene sequence: CDR1 SNHLY, CDR2 FYNNEI. The CDR3 sequence is 18 residues long. This CDR3 is CANTGGSGGLSSYNEQFF.

The V and J genes are TRBV6-5 and TRBJ2-7; TCRdb picks TRBD1, but there is no DNA to check that call. The CDR3 extends over 12 amino acids. Germline values: CDR1 MNHEY, CDR2 SVGAGI. CDR3 sequence reads: CASRGQAPGQYF.

The gene calls are TRBV5-1 and TRBJ2-3; TCRdb reports TRBD2, a call that lacks DNA to check it against. The CDR3 has 17 amino acids. Germline CDR1 SGHRS, CDR2 YFSETQ. This CDR3 is CASSPLGSRNRLDTQYF.

This chain uses TRBV9 with TRBJ1-2; TCRdb lists TRBD1, though no DNA is available to test this call. Germline lookup yields CDR1 SGDLS and CDR2 YYNGEE. This CDR3 contains 16 residues. Here the CDR3 reads CASSDPISQGDYGYTF.